The 23 T cell receptor beta chains in this list originate from one sample, sequenced in a study of shared clonotypes between healthy human individuals. Repertoires were generated with immunoSEQ multiplex PCR, while TCRdb's copy carries only in-frame clones and drops some. This sample has a few million clones, with around nine tenths found just once. Sequences were obtained from naive CD4+ T cells sorted from blood. Indicated subset: CD45RA+ positively selected. The receptors derive from a man between 18 and 29 years old in good health.

About this clone: This specimen includes other DNA sequences encoding the same CDR3. The rearrangement uses TRBV11-2 and TRBJ2-2, with D hard to call. Germline V gene lookup returns CDR1 SGHAT and CDR2 FQNNGV. V was cut by 2 bases and J by 2 bases, with 3 bases left in between. The CDR3 is 13 amino acids. CDR3 nucleotides: TGTGCCAGCAGCTTACGAAACACCGGGGAGCTGTTTTTT. Its protein is CASSLRNTGELFF. The variable domain in full, completed from reference TRBV11-2 and TRBJ2-2, reads EAGVAQSPRYKIIEKRQSVAFWCNPISGHATLYWYQQILGQGPKLLIQFQNNGVVDDSQLPKDRFSAERLKGVDSTLKIQPAKLEDSAVYLCASSLRNTGELFFGEGSRLTVL.

This chain joins TRBV5-5 and TRBJ2-5, with D unresolved. CDR1 and CDR2 (germline): SGHKS, YYEKEE (reference sequence). The V and J ends lost 0 bases and 1 base respectively, with 7 bases between them. This CDR3 has 14 amino acids. CDR3 sequence: CASSLAGVQETQYF. CDR3 bases: TGTGCCAGCAGCTTGGCTGGGGTCCAAGAGACCCAGTACTTC.

The genes are TRBV5-1 and TRBJ2-1; the D gene is possibly TRBD2 (7 bases). The CDR3 runs 15 residues. Per germline, CDR1 SGHRS and CDR2 YFSETQ. V lost 2 bases, J lost 2 bases, and 11 bases lay in between. The CDR3 reads CASSFWGGTYNEQFF. The CDR3 nucleotides are TGCGCCAGCAGCTTTTGGGGGGGCACCTACAATGAGCAGTTCTTC.

The chain combines TRBV18 with TRBJ2-5; TRBD2 matches 8 bases. The germline V gene encodes CDR1 KGHSH and CDR2 LQKENI. J gave up 4 bases and V 3 bases, and 10 bases lay outside the gene matches. The CDR3 sequence is 16 residues long. In DNA, the CDR3 is TGTGCCAGCTCACCTTCCGGCGGGGGGCCGGGAGAGACCCAGTACTTC. The encoded protein is CASSPSGGGPGETQYF.

The chain uses TRBV7-6 and TRBJ2-7; 9 positions match TRBD2. V lost 5 bases to trimming and J lost 2 bases; unmatched junction nucleotides: 10. Germline CDR1 reads SGHVS; CDR2 reads FNYEAQ. The CDR3 length is 16 residues. CDR3 DNA sequence: TGTGCCAGCAGCAACCTACTAGCGGGCCGGACCTACGAGCAGTACTTC. Its translation is CASSNLLAGRTYEQYF. The full variable domain, in which reference TRBV7-6 and TRBJ2-7 provide the parts outside the CDR3, is GAGVSQSPRYKVTKRGQDVALRCDPISGHVSLYWYRQALGQGPEFLTYFNYEAQQDKSGLPNDRFSAERPEGSISTLTIQRTEQRDSAMYRCASSNLLAGRTYEQYFGPGTRLTVT.

The rearrangement joins TRBV6-1 to TRBJ2-3; D call uncertain. The CDR3 consists of 14 residues. Germline CDR1 reads MNHNS; CDR2 reads SASEGT. The V gene lost 7 bases and the J gene lost 0 bases, with 11 bases spanning the gap. CDR3 DNA: TGTGCCAGCAAAGACGGACCTAGCACAGATACGCAGTATTTT. This translates into CASKDGPSTDTQYF.

The chain is built from TRBV5-1 and TRBJ2-3; no reliable D call. Per germline, CDR1 SGHRS and CDR2 YFSETQ. Trimming removed 0 bases at V and 1 base at J, with 15 bases between. The CDR3 has 17 residues. In nucleotides, the CDR3 is TGCGCCAGCAGCTTGGAAGGGCGCCTTTGGGGCACAGATACGCAGTATTTT. Its translation is CASSLEGRLWGTDTQYF.

The V and J genes are TRBV15 and TRBJ2-3, with D unresolved. This CDR3 has 14 amino acids. V was pared by 5 bases and J by 6 bases, with 15 bases between. The V gene's germline CDR1 is LNHNV and CDR2 YYDKDF (reference sequence). Here the CDR3 DNA reads TGTGCCACCAGCTCACAGAGGACCTGGGATACGCAGTATTTT. Encoded protein: CATSSQRTWDTQYF.

The genes are TRBV5-1 and TRBJ2-1; the D is unclear. The CDR3 loop spans 14 amino acids. Per germline, CDR1 SGHRS and CDR2 YFSETQ. V was cut by 4 bases and J by 2 bases, with 10 bases left in between. The CDR3 sequence: CASSGSNTYNEQFF. The DNA of the CDR3 is TGCGCCAGCAGCGGATCAAACACCTACAATGAGCAGTTCTTC.

The gene calls are TRBV2 and TRBJ1-6; D gene unclear. Trimming left V 3 bases short and J 7 bases short, with 4 bases between. This CDR3 has 12 residues. Germline CDR1 and CDR2: SNHLY and FYNNEI. CDR3 DNA sequence: TGTGCCAGCAGTGACCCCAATTCACCCCTCCACTTT. Translating gives CASSDPNSPLHF.

The chain has TRBV27 and TRBJ1-4, with D possibly matching TRBD1 (5 bases). The CDR3 sequence is 13 residues long. From germline, CDR1 is MNHEY and CDR2 SMNVEV (reference sequence). V lost 6 bases to trimming and J lost 11 bases, with 16 bases between them. The CDR3, as DNA: TGTGCCAGCAGGGCCGGGACTATGGAGAAACTGTTTTTT. It specifies CASRAGTMEKLFF.

The sample holds one count of this clone. The chain employs TRBV15 and TRBJ2-6, with D maybe TRBD2 (5 bases). CDR1 is LNHNV, CDR2 YYDKDF, per germline (reference sequence). Trimming cost V 6 bases and J 0 bases, with 15 bases left between them. There are 17 residues in the CDR3. This chain's CDR3 is CATRAADRYSGANVLTF. CDR3 nucleotides: TGTGCCACCAGAGCGGCCGACCGCTACTCTGGGGCCAACGTCCTGACTTTC.

With regard to this clone: Other DNA sequences in this sample translate to the same CDR3. The chain uses TRBV5-1 and TRBJ2-5; TRBD2 agrees at 9 bases. The germline gives CDR1 SGHRS, CDR2 YFSETQ. V shed 0 bases, J shed 4 bases, and the junction held 1 base outside the gene matches. The CDR3 has 14 residues. CDR3 coding DNA: TGCGCCAGCAGCTTGGAACTAGCGGGAGAGACCCAGTACTTC. It specifies CASSLELAGETQYF.

This clone was counted once. The same CDR3 is also encoded by other DNA sequences in this sample. The DNA of the CDR3 is TGCGCCAGCAGCTTGGCCGGGACGCAGAACACTGAAGCTTTCTTT. Translation: CASSLAGTQNTEAFF. The rearrangement uses TRBV5-1 and TRBJ1-1, with a possible D match to TRBD1 (5 bases). CDR1 is SGHRS and CDR2 is YFSETQ in the germline V gene. This CDR3 contains 15 residues. The V end lost 0 bases, the J end lost 1 base, and 10 bases lay between the germline ends.

The rearrangement uses TRBV5-1 and TRBJ2-5, with 8 bases fitting TRBD2. Germline values: CDR1 SGHRS, CDR2 YFSETQ. This CDR3 is built from 15 residues. Losses at the gene ends were 4 bases for V and 5 bases for J; bases not matched to a gene: 10. The CDR3 loop reads CASSTIAGGGETQYF. Written as DNA, the CDR3 is TGCGCCAGCAGCACGATCGCGGGAGGTGGGGAGACCCAGTACTTC.

The genes are TRBV9 and TRBJ2-3, with D unclear. V dropped 0 bases and J dropped 4 bases, with 6 bases sitting between them. CDR3 length: 13 amino acids. Germline-derived CDR1 and CDR2 are SGDLS and YYNGEE. The CDR3 DNA reads as TGTGCCAGCAGCGTAGGGTGGGCAGATACGCAGTATTTT. It encodes CASSVGWADTQYF.

A single count supports this clone. The CDR3 bases are TGTGCCAGCAGATACAGGGATCAGCCCCAGCATTTT. Translated: CASRYRDQPQHF. This chain uses TRBV7-9 with TRBJ1-5; TRBD1 might be the D (6 bases). CDR1 and CDR2 from the germline V gene are SEHNR and FQNEAQ (reference sequence). V was clipped by 6 bases and J by 5 bases, with 8 bases between them. This CDR3 region has 12 residues.

The genes are TRBV7-9 and TRBJ1-1; D unresolved. CDR1 and CDR2 from the germline V gene are SEHNR and FQNEAQ (reference sequence). The CDR3 has 13 amino acids. V shed 3 bases and J shed 4 bases, with 9 bases lying between them. The CDR3 region has the DNA TGTGCCAGCAGCTTCCCCAAGGGCACTGAAGCTTTCTTT. Translation: CASSFPKGTEAFF.

The chain uses TRBV19 and TRBJ2-1, with unresolved D. The CDR3 spans 13 residues. V gave up 7 bases and J gave up 0 bases, with 7 bases separating them. Germline V gives CDR1 LNHDA, CDR2 SQIVND (reference sequence). CDR3 DNA: TGTGCCAGTACGGGTGCCTCCTACAATGAGCAGTTCTTC. Translated: CASTGASYNEQFF. Full variable domain (missing parts from reference TRBV19 and TRBJ2-1): DGGITQSPKYLFRKEGQNVTLSCEQNLNHDAMYWYRQDPGQGLRLIYYSQIVNDFQKGDIAEGYSVSREKKESFPLTVTSAQKNPTAFYLCASTGASYNEQFFGPGTRLTVL.

This chain uses TRBV10-3 with TRBJ1-1, with TRBD1 matching over 7 bases. The CDR3 contains 11 residues. Germline V gene lookup returns CDR1 ENHRY and CDR2 SYGVKD. V shed 10 bases, J shed 8 bases, and the junction held 7 bases outside the gene matches. The chain's CDR3 is CATEQTGEAFF. CDR3 DNA: TGTGCCACCGAACAGACAGGGGAAGCTTTCTTT.

With regard to this clone: Other nucleotide sequences from this sample produce the same CDR3. Written as DNA, the CDR3 is TGTGCCAGTAGTCCACAGGGAACCCACTACGAGCAGTACTTC. Translated, it gives CASSPQGTHYEQYF. The chain carries TRBV19 and TRBJ2-7; perhaps TRBD1 as D (6 bases). V was shortened by 5 bases and J by 3 bases, with 14 bases between the two germline ends. Germline V gene lookup returns CDR1 LNHDA and CDR2 SQIVND (reference sequence). The CDR3 is 14 amino acids.

V usage is TRBV7-9 and J usage is TRBJ1-4, with D hard to call. Germline-derived CDR1 and CDR2 are SEHNR and FQNEAQ (reference sequence). V was trimmed by 1 base and J by 11 bases, leaving 11 bases between them. This CDR3 is 13 amino acids long. The CDR3 DNA reads TGTGCCAGCAGCTTAGACGCACGGGAGAAACTGTTTTTT. Translating gives CASSLDAREKLFF.

The chain combines TRBV19 with TRBJ2-7; D uncertain. The CDR3 is made up of 16 amino acids. CDR1 is LNHDA, CDR2 SQIVND, per germline (reference sequence). V lost 5 bases to trimming and J lost 1 base, with 18 bases between them. CDR3 region: CASSPLGSPSSYEQYF. As DNA, the CDR3 is TGTGCCAGTAGTCCCCTGGGGTCGCCTAGTTCCTACGAGCAGTACTTC.